These 3 T cell receptor beta chains came from one sample sequenced in a study of cytomegalovirus exposure and HLA in healthy donors. PCR involved 60 Vbeta and 13 Jbeta primers. The repertoire was sequenced with immunoSEQ multiplex PCR; TCRdb's copy has only in-frame clones and lacks some. Among more than 200,000 clones listed, about 84% were seen once. The sequencing input was PBMCs. These receptors were collected from a human donor in good health.

V is TRBV4-1 and J is TRBJ2-7; 14 bases align to TRBD2. The length of the CDR3 is 20 residues. J was trimmed by 0 bases and V by 1 base; bases with no gene match: 11. Per the germline V gene, CDR1 is MGHRA and CDR2 is YSYEKL. CDR3 sequence: CASSQGPGLAGVGRSYEQYF. The CDR3 bases are TGCGCCAGCAGCCAAGGGCCGGGACTAGCGGGAGTCGGTCGCTCCTACGAGCAGTACTTC.

The chain carries TRBV6-1 and TRBJ2-7; 16 bases map to TRBD2. Unmatched junction bases numbered 6, after V lost 0 bases and J lost 7 bases. The CDR3 totals 17 residues. Germline lookup yields CDR1 MNHNS and CDR2 SASEGT. CDR3 loop: CASSEAGTSGRALEQYF. The CDR3 nucleotides read TGTGCCAGCAGTGAAGCTGGGACTAGCGGGAGGGCCTTAGAGCAGTACTTC.

The rearrangement links TRBV27 to TRBJ2-7; weak D call: TRBD1 (6 bases). This CDR3 spans 14 amino acids. Trimming shortened V by 4 bases and J by 3 bases, and 13 bases separated the two germline ends. Germline CDR1 MNHEY, CDR2 SMNVEV (reference sequence). The CDR3, as DNA: TGTGCCAGCAGTTCTGGGGACATAGACTACGAGCAGTACTTC. It codes for CASSSGDIDYEQYF.